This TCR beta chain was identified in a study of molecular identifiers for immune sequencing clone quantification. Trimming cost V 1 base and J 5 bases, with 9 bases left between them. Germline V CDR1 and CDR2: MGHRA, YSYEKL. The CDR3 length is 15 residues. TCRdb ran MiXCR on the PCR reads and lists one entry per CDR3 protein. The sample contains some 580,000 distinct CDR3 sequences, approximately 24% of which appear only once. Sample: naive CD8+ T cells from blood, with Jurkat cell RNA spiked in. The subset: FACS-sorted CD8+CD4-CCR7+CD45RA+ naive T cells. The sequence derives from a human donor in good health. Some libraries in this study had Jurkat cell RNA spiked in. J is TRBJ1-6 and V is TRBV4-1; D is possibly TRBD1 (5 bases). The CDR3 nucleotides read TGCGCCAGCAGCCAAGTACAGGATGATAATTCACCCCTCCACTTT. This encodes CASSQVQDDNSPLHF.